The 16 T cell receptor beta chains below all came from one sample that was sequenced in a study of blood T cell repertoires in COVID-19. Assay used: immunoSEQ multiplex PCR; TCRdb lists only in-frame clones, some missing. The table includes roughly 130,000 clones, 70% to 85% detected once. The specimen was peripheral blood. Receptors originate from a woman aged 50 to 60 with acute or convalescent COVID-19.

The chain links TRBV12-5 to TRBJ1-3; D gene unclear. Trimming shortened V by 3 bases and J by 4 bases, and 22 bases separated the two germline ends. The CDR3 totals 18 residues. Germline lookup yields CDR1 LGHNT and CDR2 FRNRAP. In nucleotides, the CDR3 is TGTGCTAGTGGTTTACAACCCAAGGACCTACTAGGAGGAAACACCATATATTTT. Its translation: CASGLQPKDLLGGNTIYF.

This sequence joins TRBV3-1 (or the pseudogene TRBV3-2) and TRBJ2-2; TRBD2 agrees at 11 bases. The CDR3 runs 15 residues. The ends lost 6 bases at V and 3 bases at J; junction bases unmatched: 3. Germline assignment: CDR1 LGHDT and CDR2 YNNKEL (reference sequence). The CDR3 protein is CASRLAGDHTGELFF. The CDR3 DNA is TGTGCCAGCAGACTAGCGGGGGACCACACCGGGGAGCTGTTTTTT.

The chain is built from TRBV18 and TRBJ1-2, with unresolved D. Germline values: CDR1 KGHSH, CDR2 LQKENI. The CDR3 totals 14 residues. Between the trimmed V and J ends, which lost 5 bases and 2 bases, there was a span of 12 bases. The chain's CDR3 is CASSFERSNYGYTF. For the CDR3, the DNA is TGTGCCAGCTCATTTGAGAGATCCAACTATGGCTACACCTTC. Complete variable domain (other parts from reference TRBV18 and TRBJ1-2): NAGVMQNPRHLVRRRGQEARLRCSPMKGHSHVYWYRQLPEEGLKFMVYLQKENIIDESGMPKERFSAEFPKEGPSILRIQQVVRGDSAAYFCASSFERSNYGYTFGSGTRLTVV.

This clone was seen just once. The chain links TRBV4-2 to TRBJ2-3, with TRBD2 identical over 8 bases. The ends lost 0 bases at V and 5 bases at J; junction bases unmatched: 4. Germline CDR1 and CDR2: LGHNA and YNFKEQ. The CDR3 totals 15 residues. For the CDR3, the DNA is TGTGCCAGCAGCCAAGATCCGGGGGGGCAAGATACGCAGTATTTT. Translating it yields CASSQDPGGQDTQYF.

J is TRBJ1-6 and V is TRBV28; D is uncertain. CDR3 size: 15 residues. V gave up 6 bases and J gave up 0 bases, with 9 bases separating them. Per the germline V gene, CDR1 is MDHEN and CDR2 is SYDVKM. The CDR3 here is CASRSGSSYNSPLHF. In DNA, the CDR3 is TGTGCCAGCAGGTCCGGGAGCTCCTATAATTCACCCCTCCACTTT.

This clone has a handful of counts. This sequence joins TRBV19 and TRBJ2-1; 11 nucleotides align to TRBD2. Germline V gene sequence: CDR1 LNHDA, CDR2 SQIVND (reference sequence). The CDR3 loop spans 16 amino acids. The trim removed 3 bases at V and 2 bases at J, leaving 3 bases unmatched. CDR3 protein: CASSIKGLAAYNEQFF. The CDR3 nucleotides read TGTGCCAGTAGTATTAAGGGACTAGCGGCCTACAATGAGCAGTTCTTC.

This chain joins TRBV30 and TRBJ1-1; TRBD1 aligns across 8 bases. This CDR3 region has 12 residues. The V and J ends lost 5 bases and 7 bases, in that order; junction bases with no gene match: 6. Germline V gene lookup returns CDR1 GTSNPN and CDR2 SVGIG (reference sequence). CDR3 protein: CAWWTGNFEAFF. The CDR3, as DNA: TGTGCCTGGTGGACAGGGAATTTTGAAGCTTTCTTT.

CDR3 bases: TGTGCCAGCAGCTTGGGTCGGGTCGGGGGAAAAAACATTCAGTACTTC. Protein product: CASSLGRVGGKNIQYF. The genes are TRBV5-6 and TRBJ2-4; a possible D gene is TRBD2 (6 bases). The CDR3 length is 16 residues. CDR1 is SGHDT, CDR2 YYEEEE, per germline. Trimming pared 0 bases from V and 4 bases from J, leaving 14 bases between.

The V call is TRBV6-6, the J call TRBJ1-3, with D unresolved. V lost 4 bases, J lost 4 bases, and 11 bases lay in between. Germline values: CDR1 MNHNY, CDR2 SVGAGI (reference sequence). The CDR3 contains 14 residues. In DNA, the CDR3 is TGTGCCAGCAGTTTACCGGGGAGGGGAAACACCATATATTTT. It is translated as CASSLPGRGNTIYF.

This clone was detected a few times. The CDR3 loop reads CSVEFTGTGAFF. The CDR3 coding sequence is TGCAGCGTTGAATTCACCGGGACAGGGGCTTTCTTT. The genes are TRBV29-1 and TRBJ1-1; 9 bases agree with TRBD1. Trimming took 2 bases from V and 11 from J; bases not matched to a gene: 6. The CDR3 contains 12 residues. CDR1 is SQVTM and CDR2 is ANQGSEA in the germline V gene.

This clone was detected a few times. The V gene is TRBV29-1, the J gene TRBJ1-5, with D uncertain. CDR1 and CDR2 (germline): SQVTM, ANQGSEA. The CDR3 is 12 residues long. V was pared by 4 bases and J by 5 bases, with 9 bases between. The CDR3 DNA is TGCAGCGTTGGGGAGAACTATCAGCCCCAGCATTTT. Translating it yields CSVGENYQPQHF.

This clone showed up just a few times. This sequence joins TRBV6-5 and TRBJ1-6, with TRBD1 as a possible D gene (5 bases). CDR3 length equals 16 residues. Germline CDR1 and CDR2: MNHEY and SVGAGI. The ends were cut back, 2 bases at V and 5 bases at J, with 13 bases in the middle. CDR3: CASSYNPGDNNSPLHF. The CDR3 DNA is TGTGCCAGCAGTTACAATCCGGGGGATAATAATTCACCCCTCCACTTT.

This rearrangement joins TRBV3-1 (or the pseudogene TRBV3-2) to TRBJ2-2, with a possible D match to TRBD2 (6 bases). The CDR3 has 13 amino acids. Trimming cost V 8 bases and J 5 bases, with 12 bases left between them. In germline, CDR1 is LGHDT, CDR2 YNNKEL (reference sequence). The CDR3 nucleotides read TGTGCCAGCGCGGGAAGGAGGACCGGGGAGCTGTTTTTT. This sequence encodes CASAGRRTGELFF.

This clone was seen only a few times. The chain links TRBV6-2 or TRBV6-3 to TRBJ1-2, with D tentatively TRBD1 (6 bases). Trimming left V 6 bases short and J 5 bases short, with 13 bases between. This CDR3 comprises 13 residues. Germline values: CDR1 MNHEY, CDR2 SVGEGT. The chain's CDR3 is CASSSQGIYGYTF. CDR3 in DNA: TGTGCCAGCAGCTCACAGGGAATTTATGGCTACACCTTC.

The gene calls are TRBV2 and TRBJ2-3, with TRBD1 identical over 7 bases. V dropped 4 bases and J dropped 6; count of bases not matched to a gene: 10. Germline V gives CDR1 SNHLY, CDR2 FYNNEI. CDR3 length: 15 residues. CDR3 amino acids: CASSVGQQARDTQYF. The CDR3, as DNA: TGTGCCAGCAGTGTGGGACAGCAAGCTCGGGATACGCAGTATTTT.

This chain joins TRBV5-8 and TRBJ2-3; maybe TRBD2 (6 bases). Germline V lookup: CDR1 SGHTS, CDR2 YDEGEE. The CDR3 is 15 amino acids. Trimming removed 3 bases at V and 1 base at J, with 12 bases between. This CDR3 reads CASSSLPGGTDTQYF. The DNA of the CDR3 is TGTGCCAGCAGCTCATTACCGGGAGGCACAGATACGCAGTATTTT. The variable domain in full, completed from reference TRBV5-8 and TRBJ2-3, reads EAGVTQSPTHLIKTRGQQATLRCSPISGHTSVYWYQQALGLGLQFLLWYDEGEERNRGNFPPRFSGRQFPNYSSELNVNALELEDSALYLCASSSLPGGTDTQYFGPGTRLTVL.